A selection of T cell receptor beta chains follows, all from one sample in a study of vaccination and CD4 T cells after COVID-19. Their antigen targets remain unknown. TCRdb processed the PCR reads anew with MiXCR; each CDR3 protein has one entry. This sample yields approximately 11,000 distinct CDR3 sequences, of which 70% to 75% are seen a single time; approximately 11% belongs to the top ten. The sample consisted of CD4+ T cells from blood, cultured in vitro. Every receptor here comes from a human donor who had recovered from COVID-19. CDR3s include the opening cysteine and the closing phenylalanine or tryptophan. D genes are given only for firm matches. Size tells how often a clone was seen (once, few, many) or the class of an expanded clone, and some rows leave it out.

CDR3aa,CDR3nt,v_gene,len,j_gene,abundance,d_gene
CASFTGANYGYTF,TGTGCCAGCTTTACGGGGGCCAACTATGGCTACACCTTC,TRBV28,13,TRBJ1-2,.,.
CASSSDRLYGYTF,TGTGCTAGCAGTTCCGACAGGCTCTATGGCTACACCTTC,TRBV7-2,13,TRBJ1-2,.,.
CASSMEGAGNQPQHF,TGTGCCAGTAGTATGGAGGGGGCAGGCAATCAGCCCCAGCATTTT,TRBV19,15,TRBJ1-5,medium-sized,TRBD1
CASSDPYNEQFF,TGTGCCAGCAGTGACCCCTACAATGAGCAGTTCTTC,TRBV2,12,TRBJ2-1,.,.
CASSQDVDVTQYF,TGCGCCAGCAGCCAAGATGTGGACGTGACCCAGTACTTC,TRBV4-3,13,TRBJ2-5,.,.
CASHDQGNYGYTF,TGTGCCAGCCATGATCAGGGGAACTATGGCTACACCTTC,TRBV7-9,13,TRBJ1-2,.,.
CSARGEIRGNQPQHF,TGCAGTGCTCGGGGCGAGATCCGGGGCAATCAGCCCCAGCATTTT,TRBV20-1,15,TRBJ1-5,large,.
CASSLDGQPNTEAFF,TGTGCCAGCAGCTTAGATGGACAGCCGAACACTGAAGCTTTCTTT,TRBV7-9,15,TRBJ1-1,.,.
CASTDLPRGYTF,TGTGCCAGCACCGATCTCCCACGTGGCTACACCTTC,TRBV6-1,12,TRBJ1-2,.,.
CASSPRTQETQYF,TGTGCCAGCAGCCCGCGGACCCAAGAGACCCAGTACTTC,TRBV7-2,13,TRBJ2-5,once,.
CASRGTVESYGYTF,TGTGCCAGCAGGGGGACAGTTGAATCCTATGGCTACACCTTC,TRBV25-1,14,TRBJ1-2,.,TRBD1
CASTRDTEAFF,TGTGCCAGCACGAGGGACACTGAAGCTTTCTTT,TRBV6-2/TRBV6-3,11,TRBJ1-1,.,.
CASKAAGTSGNYEQYF,TGTGCCAGCAAGGCCGCCGGGACTAGCGGGAATTACGAGCAGTACTTC,TRBV6-2/TRBV6-3,16,TRBJ2-7,.,TRBD2
CASRSPGLVGYTF,TGTGCCAGCAGGTCCCCCGGACTGGTAGGCTACACCTTC,TRBV28,13,TRBJ1-2,once,.
CASSRRGQETQYF,TGTGCCAGCAGCCGACGGGGACAAGAGACCCAGTACTTC,TRBV7-6,13,TRBJ2-5,.,.
CSARSPRPGGETQYF,TGCAGTGCTAGATCCCCCCGCCCGGGTGGGGAGACCCAGTACTTC,TRBV20-1,15,TRBJ2-5,once,.
CASSLGPLRETQYF,TGTGCCAGCAGCTTAGGGCCCTTACGCGAGACCCAGTACTTC,TRBV7-9,14,TRBJ2-5,few,.
CASSARPSVEQYF,TGTGCCAGCAGTGCCCGCCCTAGCGTCGAGCAGTACTTC,TRBV27,13,TRBJ2-7,.,.
CASSLWVETGVGQPQHF,TGTGCCAGCAGTTTATGGGTAGAGACAGGGGTGGGACAGCCCCAGCATTTT,TRBV28,17,TRBJ1-5,large,TRBD1
CSAREPYSNQPQHF,TGCAGTGCTAGAGAGCCATATAGCAATCAGCCCCAGCATTTT,TRBV20-1,14,TRBJ1-5,.,.
CASSYSGGLYEQYF,TGTGCCAGCAGTTACTCAGGGGGACTCTACGAGCAGTACTTC,TRBV7-2,14,TRBJ2-7,.,.
CSAFAQGARGGQPQHF,TGCAGTGCTTTCGCCCAGGGGGCTCGCGGCGGGCAGCCCCAGCATTTT,TRBV20-1,16,TRBJ1-5,.,TRBD1
CSARENTEAFF,TGCAGTGCTAGAGAAAACACTGAAGCTTTCTTT,TRBV20-1,11,TRBJ1-1,few,.
CATSEREGAEAFF,TGTGCCACCAGTGAAAGGGAGGGCGCTGAAGCTTTCTTT,TRBV24-1,13,TRBJ1-1,.,.
CSARRGQGGQPQHF,TGCAGTGCTAGGAGAGGACAGGGAGGTCAGCCCCAGCATTTT,TRBV20-1,14,TRBJ1-5,.,TRBD1